This record concerns one T cell receptor (beta chain) sequence. The ends lost 4 bases at V and 6 bases at J; junction bases unmatched: 9. The CDR3 is made up of 15 amino acids. CDR1 and CDR2 (germline): SNHLY, FYNNEI. Assay used: immunoSEQ multiplex PCR; TCRdb lists only in-frame clones, some missing. The table lists about 50,000 clones, about 83% of them singletons. This sample is part of a study of T cell responses to AZD1222 COVID-19 vaccine. The sequencing here drew on peripheral blood, taken on day 0 of AZD1222 vaccination. The chain employs TRBV2 and TRBJ2-1; 7 bases fit TRBD2. The receptor was derived from an adult in good health. In nucleotides, the CDR3 is TGTGCCAGCAGTGTAACCGGGACTATCCCCAATGAGCAGTTCTTC. It codes for CASSVTGTIPNEQFF.